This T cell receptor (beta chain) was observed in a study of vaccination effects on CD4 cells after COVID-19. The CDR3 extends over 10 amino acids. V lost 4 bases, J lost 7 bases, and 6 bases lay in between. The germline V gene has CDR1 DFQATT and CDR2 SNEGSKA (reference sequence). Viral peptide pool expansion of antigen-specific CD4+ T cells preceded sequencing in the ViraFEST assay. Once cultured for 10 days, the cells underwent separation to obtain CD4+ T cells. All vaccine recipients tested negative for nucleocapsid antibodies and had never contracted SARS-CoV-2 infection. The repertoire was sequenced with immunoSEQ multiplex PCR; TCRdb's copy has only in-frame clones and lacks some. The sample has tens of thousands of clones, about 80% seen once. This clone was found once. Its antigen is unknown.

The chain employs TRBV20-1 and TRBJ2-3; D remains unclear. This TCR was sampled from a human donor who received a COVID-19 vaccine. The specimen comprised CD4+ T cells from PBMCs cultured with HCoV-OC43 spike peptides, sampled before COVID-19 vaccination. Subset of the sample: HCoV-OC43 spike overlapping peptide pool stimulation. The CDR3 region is CSANTNTQYF. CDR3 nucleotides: TGCAGTGCTAATACCAATACGCAGTATTTT.